One and the same sample provided the 19 T cell receptor beta chains below, sequenced in a study of regulatory T cells in long-lasting Graves disease. Construction of the TCR beta libraries employed iRepertoire HTBI primers in conjunction with Arm-PCR of CDR3 regions. TCRdb reprocessed the multiplex PCR reads via MiXCR and lists one record per CDR3 protein. The profile covers a few hundred thousand distinct CDR3 sequences, with less than 25% appearing a single time and roughly 28% taken by the ten largest. Time point reported: persistent/refractory GD, antithyroid drugs over 5 years with positive TRAb. Making the TCR library involved RNA that had been extracted from PBMCs. The source was peripheral blood mononuclear cells (PBMCs), collected when the disease was refractory, from a patient treated with antithyroid drugs. These receptors all come from a female donor with Graves disease.

The CDR3 region is CASSQTGTPTGELFF. Written as DNA, the CDR3 is TGTGCCAGTAGTCAAACCGGGACTCCCACCGGGGAGCTGTTTTTT. The rearrangement links TRBV19 to TRBJ2-2, with D possibly being TRBD2 (6 bases). The ends were cut back, 5 bases at V and 4 bases at J, with 14 bases in the middle. CDR3 size: 15 residues. The germline V gene encodes CDR1 LNHDA and CDR2 SQIVND (reference sequence).

The chain carries TRBV29-1 and TRBJ1-1; maybe TRBD1 (6 bases). Trimming left V 7 bases short and J 0 bases short, with 15 bases between. The CDR3 runs 14 residues. CDR1 is SQVTM and CDR2 is ANQGSEA in the germline V gene. CDR3 region: CSAHHRVMNTEAFF. The CDR3 nucleotides read TGCAGCGCGCACCACAGGGTCATGAACACTGAAGCTTTCTTT.

The rearrangement links TRBV20-1 to TRBJ1-4; 7 bases align to TRBD1. This CDR3 contains 14 residues. CDR1 and CDR2 from the germline V gene are DFQATT and SNEGSKA (reference sequence). The junction had 5 bases not matched to a gene; V was cut back by 4 bases and J by 3 bases. In nucleotides, the CDR3 is TGCAGTGCTACAGAGGACAGGTCTAATGAAAAACTGTTTTTT. Its translation is CSATEDRSNEKLFF.

This clonotype appeared many times. The CDR3 DNA follows: TGTGCCAGCAGTGCCGACAGGGGAGGTCCTGGGGCCAACGTCCTGACTTTC. Its protein product is CASSADRGGPGANVLTF. This chain connects TRBV2 to TRBJ2-6, with 8 positions matching TRBD1. Germline CDR1 SNHLY, CDR2 FYNNEI. The CDR3 is made up of 17 amino acids. Germline trimming cut 4 bases from V and 2 bases from J; bases unmatched to any gene: 7. The complete variable domain, with remaining parts taken from reference TRBV2 and TRBJ2-6, reads EPEVTQTPSHQVTQMGQEVILRCVPISNHLYFYWYRQILGQKVEFLVSFYNNEISEKSEIFDDQFSVERPDGSNFTLKIRSTKLEDSAMYFCASSADRGGPGANVLTFGAGSRLTVL.

The table lists this clonotype with a few counts. The chain couples TRBV6-1 to TRBJ1-1, with D unclear. Trimming took 6 bases from V and 1 from J, leaving 12 bases between them. Germline CDR1 and CDR2: MNHNS and SASEGT. The CDR3 contains 14 residues. CDR3 region: CASSRGRKNTEAFF. The CDR3 nucleotides are TGTGCCAGCAGCCGCGGACGGAAGAACACTGAAGCTTTCTTT.

This clonotype has a handful of counts. This rearrangement joins TRBV27 to TRBJ2-7, with D perhaps TRBD2 (5 bases). Deletions cut 0 bases from V and 12 bases from J, with 15 bases between. CDR1 MNHEY and CDR2 SMNVEV come from the germline V gene (reference sequence). This CDR3 has 13 amino acids. The CDR3 DNA reads TGTGCCAGCAGTTTATCCCGCGGGTCGGCGAGGTACTTC. Its protein product is CASSLSRGSARYF.

The chain links TRBV7-2 to TRBJ1-2; TRBD1 might be the D (5 bases). Germline CDR1 reads SGHTA; CDR2 reads FQGNSA. The CDR3 loop spans 15 amino acids. Trimming cost V 1 base and J 3 bases, with 12 bases left between them. The CDR3: CASSLGQGNYYGYTF. DNA of the CDR3: TGTGCCAGCAGCTTAGGTCAGGGTAACTACTATGGCTACACCTTC.

This chain connects TRBV4-3 to TRBJ1-2; weak D call: TRBD1 (6 bases). Deletions cut 6 bases from V and 4 bases from J, with 18 bases between. The CDR3 length is 15 residues. Germline assignment: CDR1 LGHNA and CDR2 YSLEER. The chain's CDR3 is CASSWGRTVTYGYTF. The CDR3 DNA is TGCGCCAGCAGTTGGGGACGGACAGTAACCTATGGCTACACCTTC.

This rearrangement joins TRBV19 to TRBJ2-6, with D possibly called TRBD1 or TRBD2 (5 bases each). This CDR3 has 16 amino acids. In germline, CDR1 is LNHDA, CDR2 SQIVND (reference sequence). Trimming took 7 bases from V and 2 from J, leaving 15 bases between them. The CDR3 protein is CASTPSRDPGANVLTF. The CDR3 DNA reads TGTGCCAGTACCCCAAGTCGGGACCCTGGGGCCAACGTCCTGACTTTC. Variable domain in full (rest from reference TRBV19 and TRBJ2-6): DGGITQSPKYLFRKEGQNVTLSCEQNLNHDAMYWYRQDPGQGLRLIYYSQIVNDFQKGDIAEGYSVSREKKESFPLTVTSAQKNPTAFYLCASTPSRDPGANVLTFGAGSRLTVL.

This clonotype was seen many times. This chain links TRBV28 with TRBJ1-5; TRBD1 agrees at 9 bases. V was clipped by 6 bases and J by 4 bases; unmatched bases: 7. Germline V gene sequence: CDR1 MDHEN, CDR2 SYDVKM. CDR3 length equals 15 residues. CDR3 in amino acids: CASSQGQGRNQPQHF. In DNA form, the CDR3 reads TGTGCCAGCAGCCAGGGACAGGGAAGGAATCAGCCCCAGCATTTT.

The V call is TRBV20-1, the J call TRBJ2-5; 8 nucleotides align to TRBD1. This CDR3 contains 15 residues. V trimming: 3 bases; J trimming: 5 bases; junction bases outside the gene matches: 11. Germline V gene sequence: CDR1 DFQATT, CDR2 SNEGSKA (reference sequence). The CDR3 sequence: CSASSNTDRGETQYF. CDR3 bases: TGCAGTGCTAGCTCCAACACAGACAGGGGCGAGACCCAGTACTTC.

This chain links TRBV30 with TRBJ1-1; D not certain. With 7 bases removed from V and 1 base from J, the gap between germline ends came to 13 bases. The germline gives CDR1 GTSNPN, CDR2 SVGIG (reference sequence). The CDR3 extends over 13 amino acids. The CDR3 spells CASQVRGNTEAFF. The CDR3 coding sequence is TGTGCCTCCCAGGTACGGGGGAACACTGAAGCTTTCTTT.

This clonotype was counted a few times. This chain connects TRBV6-5 to TRBJ1-1, with 7 bases lining up with TRBD1. The CDR3 loop spans 14 amino acids. The J segment lost 5 bases and the V segment lost 4 bases, leaving 7 bases of the junction unmatched. Germline V CDR1 and CDR2: MNHEY, SVGAGI. In DNA form, the CDR3 reads TGTGCCAGCAGTTTGCGGGACAGTTTGACTGAAGCTTTCTTT. It specifies CASSLRDSLTEAFF.

The chain is built from TRBV29-1 and TRBJ1-1, with 7 bases lining up with TRBD1. This CDR3 comprises 14 residues. CDR1 is SQVTM, CDR2 ANQGSEA, per germline. V dropped 0 bases and J dropped 1; count of bases not matched to a gene: 2. The CDR3, as DNA: TGCAGCGTTGAAGAAGGACAGGAGAACACTGAAGCTTTCTTT. Its protein is CSVEEGQENTEAFF.

A word on this clonotype: A much larger clone is a single base away; this may be a read error. The rearrangement joins TRBV12-3 or TRBV12-4 to TRBJ2-5; 9 nucleotides line up with TRBD2. J gave up 9 bases and V 3 bases, and 8 bases lay outside the gene matches. The CDR3 contains 14 residues. The CDR3 DNA sequence: TGTGCCAGCAGTTTTGGGACTGGCGGGAGGGCCCAGTACTTC. Amino acids: CASSFGTGGRAQYF.

V gene TRBV15 combines with J gene TRBJ2-1; D may be TRBD1 (5 bases). Per germline, CDR1 LNHNV and CDR2 YYDKDF (reference sequence). The V gene lost 8 bases and the J gene lost 5 bases, with 16 bases spanning the gap. The CDR3 is made up of 14 amino acids. The CDR3: CATAVGNRNNEQFF. DNA of the CDR3: TGTGCCACCGCGGTCGGTAACAGGAACAATGAGCAGTTCTTC.

The chain has TRBV19 and TRBJ2-5; tentative D call: TRBD2 (6 bases). The germline gives CDR1 LNHDA, CDR2 SQIVND (reference sequence). The CDR3 runs to 16 residues. V gave up 1 base and J gave up 5 bases, with 17 bases separating them. CDR3 sequence (DNA): TGTGCCAGTAGTATAGGAAGTTCAGTCGCGGGGGAGACCCAGTACTTC. This sequence encodes CASSIGSSVAGETQYF.

In its sample, this clonotype was seen a few times. The J gene is TRBJ1-4, the V gene TRBV13; D is perhaps TRBD1 (5 bases). In germline, CDR1 is PRHDT, CDR2 FYEKMQ (reference sequence). The CDR3 runs to 21 residues. Trimming took 5 bases from V and 8 from J, leaving 36 bases between them. In nucleotides, the CDR3 is TGTGCCAGCAGCATTCACGGGGGGTCTGGGGGTTATGAGGACGATAACGAAAAACTGTTTTTT. Translating gives CASSIHGGSGGYEDDNEKLFF.

The chain has TRBV29-1 and TRBJ2-7, with a tentative D call TRBD2 (6 bases). Per germline, CDR1 SQVTM and CDR2 ANQGSEA. This CDR3 spans 13 amino acids. The germline V and J ends were trimmed by 4 bases and 2 bases, with 12 bases remaining between them. CDR3 sequence reads: CSVGGASTYEQYF. DNA of the CDR3: TGCAGCGTTGGCGGGGCTTCCACCTACGAGCAGTACTTC.